This T cell receptor (beta chain) is drawn from a study of CD8+CD57+ T cells in acquired aplastic anemia. On the study more broadly: Yields of DNA that came from sorted CD4+ and CD8+ cells averaged around 3 ug.

Genomic DNA acted as the template from which TCR beta VDJ combination and CDR3 sequence profiling were carried out. Each CDR3 protein gets one entry after TCRdb re-called the reads with MiXCR. The repertoire includes about 160,000 distinct CDR3 sequences, 71% of them detected once, and around 45% sits in the top ten. Study-wide points: Patient and control CD8+ Simpson's diversity was not significantly different.

Sequencing involved patients with CD8+CD57+ cell expansion previously shown by flow cytometry. The patients, all of them, had severe acquired aplastic anemia. No patient had been given any therapy when blood was sampled. Germline V gives CDR1 DFQATT, CDR2 SNEGSKA (reference sequence). CDR3 length: 16 residues. Trimming cost V 6 bases and J 3 bases; bases outside gene matches: 12. To note about this clonotype: Its antigen is not identified.

The rearrangement links TRBV20-1 to TRBJ2-2; TRBD2 matches 8 bases. This clonotype was obtained from a human donor with aplastic anemia. Sequenced sample: sorted CD4+, CD8+, or CD8+CD57+ T cells (not recorded which) from PBMCs. As DNA, the CDR3 is TGCAGTGCGCCCCAGATTAGCGGGACATACACCGGGGAGCTGTTTTTT. Translation: CSAPQISGTYTGELFF.